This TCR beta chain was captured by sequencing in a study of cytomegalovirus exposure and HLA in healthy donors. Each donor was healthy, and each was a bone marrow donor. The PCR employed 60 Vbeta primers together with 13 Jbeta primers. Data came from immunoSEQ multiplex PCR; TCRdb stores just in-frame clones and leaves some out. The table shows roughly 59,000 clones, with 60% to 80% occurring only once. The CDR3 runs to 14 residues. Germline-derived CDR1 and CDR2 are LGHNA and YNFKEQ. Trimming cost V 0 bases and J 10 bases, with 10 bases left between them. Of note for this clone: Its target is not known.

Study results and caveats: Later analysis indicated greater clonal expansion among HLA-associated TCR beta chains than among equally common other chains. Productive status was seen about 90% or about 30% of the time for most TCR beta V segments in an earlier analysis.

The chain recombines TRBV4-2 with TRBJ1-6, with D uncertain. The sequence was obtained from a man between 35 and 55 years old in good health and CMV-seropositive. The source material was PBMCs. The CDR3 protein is CASSQDRDVSPLHF. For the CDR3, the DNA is TGTGCCAGCAGCCAAGATCGGGATGTATCACCCCTCCACTTT.